This TCR beta chain was identified in a study of blood T cell repertoires in COVID-19. Study as a whole: Some COVID-19 samples were acute and others convalescent; all came from the United States, Italy and Spain. Sample material is recorded as cDNA or gDNA derived from T cells, B-cell-depleted T cells, or PBMCs.

A remark on this clone: Other DNA sequences of this sample code for an identical CDR3.

It was during active infection that Seattle patients were enrolled and then longitudinally followed. Original processing notes: Amplifying reference gene primers gave estimates of nucleated cell counts. Sequenced by immunoSEQ multiplex PCR; TCRdb stores in-frame clones only, minus some. V, J and clone size are taken as reported in that table, and D and trimming were inferred from the DNA itself. The sample carries about 160,000 clones, more than 80% recorded once. Per germline, CDR1 MGHDK and CDR2 SYGVNS. This CDR3 is 15 amino acids long. V dropped 6 bases and J dropped 1; count of bases not matched to a gene: 6.

The sample consisted of peripheral blood. This TCR was sampled from a woman aged 55-70 years with COVID-19, enrolled during active disease. The rearrangement links TRBV25-1 to TRBJ1-3, with TRBD1 identical over 7 bases. The DNA of the CDR3 is TGTGCCAGCAGCCGGGACAGCGATTCTGGAAACACCATATATTTT. This encodes CASSRDSDSGNTIYF.